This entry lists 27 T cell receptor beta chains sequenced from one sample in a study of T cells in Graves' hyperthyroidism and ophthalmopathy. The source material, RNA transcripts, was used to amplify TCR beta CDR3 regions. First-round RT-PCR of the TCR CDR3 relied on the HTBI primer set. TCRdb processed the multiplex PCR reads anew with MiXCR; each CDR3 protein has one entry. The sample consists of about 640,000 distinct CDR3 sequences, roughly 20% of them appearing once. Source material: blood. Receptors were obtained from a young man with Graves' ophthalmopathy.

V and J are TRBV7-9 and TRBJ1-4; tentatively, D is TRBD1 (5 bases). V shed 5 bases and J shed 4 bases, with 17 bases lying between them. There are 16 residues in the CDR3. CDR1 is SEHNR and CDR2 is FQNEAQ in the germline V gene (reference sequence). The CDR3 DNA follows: TGTGCCAGCAGCCGGAACCAGGGCGGATATAATGAAAAACTGTTTTTT. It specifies CASSRNQGGYNEKLFF.

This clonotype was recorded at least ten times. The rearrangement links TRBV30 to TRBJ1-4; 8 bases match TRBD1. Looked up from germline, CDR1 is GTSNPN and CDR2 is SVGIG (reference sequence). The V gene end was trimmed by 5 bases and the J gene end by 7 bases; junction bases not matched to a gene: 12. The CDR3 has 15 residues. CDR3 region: CAWSGQGGFGEKLFF. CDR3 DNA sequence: TGTGCCTGGTCCGGACAGGGTGGATTTGGTGAAAAACTGTTTTTT.

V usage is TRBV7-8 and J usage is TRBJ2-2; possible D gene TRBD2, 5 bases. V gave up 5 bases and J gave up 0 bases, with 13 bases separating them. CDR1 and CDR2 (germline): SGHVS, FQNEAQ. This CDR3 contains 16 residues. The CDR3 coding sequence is TGTGCCAGCAGCCCCCTGGCGGGCACGAACACCGGGGAGCTGTTTTTT. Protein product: CASSPLAGTNTGELFF.

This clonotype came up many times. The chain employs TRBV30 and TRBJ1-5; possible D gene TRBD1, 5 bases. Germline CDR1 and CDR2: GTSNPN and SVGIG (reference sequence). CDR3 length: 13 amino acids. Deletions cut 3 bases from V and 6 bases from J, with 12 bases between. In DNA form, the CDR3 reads TGTGCCTGGAGCGGGACGGGGGTTCAGCCCCAGCATTTT. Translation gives CAWSGTGVQPQHF.

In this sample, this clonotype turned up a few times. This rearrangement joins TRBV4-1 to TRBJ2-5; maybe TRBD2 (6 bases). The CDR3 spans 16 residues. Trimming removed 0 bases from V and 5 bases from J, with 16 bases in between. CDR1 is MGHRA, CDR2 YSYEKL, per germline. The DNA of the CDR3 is TGCGCCAGCAGCCAAGAATGGGGGGAGGCCGCGGAGACCCAGTACTTC. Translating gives CASSQEWGEAAETQYF.

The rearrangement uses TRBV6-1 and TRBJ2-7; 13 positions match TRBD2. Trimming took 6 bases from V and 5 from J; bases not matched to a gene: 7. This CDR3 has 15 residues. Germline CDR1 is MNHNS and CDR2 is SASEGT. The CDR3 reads CASRQLAGGPHEQYF. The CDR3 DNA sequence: TGTGCCAGCAGACAACTAGCGGGAGGGCCCCACGAGCAGTACTTC.

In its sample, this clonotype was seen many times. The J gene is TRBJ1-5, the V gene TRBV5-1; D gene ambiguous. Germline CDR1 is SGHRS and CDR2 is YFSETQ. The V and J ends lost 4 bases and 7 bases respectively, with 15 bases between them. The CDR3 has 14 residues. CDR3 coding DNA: TGCGCCAGCAGCCCCACGGGGTATAACCAGCCCCAGCATTTT. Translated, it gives CASSPTGYNQPQHF.

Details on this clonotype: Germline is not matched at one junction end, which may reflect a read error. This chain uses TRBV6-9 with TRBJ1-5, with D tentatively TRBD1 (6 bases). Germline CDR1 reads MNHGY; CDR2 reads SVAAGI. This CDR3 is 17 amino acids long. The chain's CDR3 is CASSSGAGGYSDQPQHF. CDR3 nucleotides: TGTGCCAGCAGTTCGGGGGCGGGAGGGTATAGCGATCAGCCCCAGCATTTT.

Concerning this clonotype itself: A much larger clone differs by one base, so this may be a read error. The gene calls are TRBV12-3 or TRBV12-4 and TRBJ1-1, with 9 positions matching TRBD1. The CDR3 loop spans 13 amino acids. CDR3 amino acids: CDSSRKQGAQAFF. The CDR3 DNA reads TGTGACAGCAGTCGTAAACAGGGGGCACAAGCTTTCTTT.

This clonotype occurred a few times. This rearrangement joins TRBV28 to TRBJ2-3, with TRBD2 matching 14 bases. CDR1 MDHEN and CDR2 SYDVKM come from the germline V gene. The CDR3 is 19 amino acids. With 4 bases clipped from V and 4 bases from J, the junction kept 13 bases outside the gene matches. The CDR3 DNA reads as TGTGCCAGCAGTTCGGGACTAGCGGGAGAGTGGACGTTCGCAGATACGCAGTATTTT. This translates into CASSSGLAGEWTFADTQYF. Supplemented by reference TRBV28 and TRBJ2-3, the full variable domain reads DVKVTQSSRYLVKRTGEKVFLECVQDMDHENMFWYRQDPGLGLRLIYFSYDVKMKEKGDIPEGYSVSREKKERFSLILESASTNQTSMYLCASSSGLAGEWTFADTQYFGPGTRLTVL.

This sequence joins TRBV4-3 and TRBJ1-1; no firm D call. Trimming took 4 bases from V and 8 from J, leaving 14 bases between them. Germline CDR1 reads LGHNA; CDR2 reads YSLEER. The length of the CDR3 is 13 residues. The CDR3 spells CASSLVPGGEAFF. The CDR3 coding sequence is TGCGCCAGCAGCCTCGTGCCAGGAGGAGAAGCTTTCTTT.

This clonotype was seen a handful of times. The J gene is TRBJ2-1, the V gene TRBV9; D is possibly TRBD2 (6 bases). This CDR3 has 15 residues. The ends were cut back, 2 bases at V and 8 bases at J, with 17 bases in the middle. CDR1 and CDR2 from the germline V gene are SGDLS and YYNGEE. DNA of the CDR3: TGTGCCAGCAGCGTGATTCCGGGGACTGTCCATGAGCAGTTCTTC. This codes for CASSVIPGTVHEQFF.

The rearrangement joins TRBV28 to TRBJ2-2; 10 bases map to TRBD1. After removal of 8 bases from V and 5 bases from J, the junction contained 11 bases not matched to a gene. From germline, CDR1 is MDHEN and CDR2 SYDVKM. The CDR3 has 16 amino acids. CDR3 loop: CASRAGDRGSTGELFF. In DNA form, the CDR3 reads TGTGCCAGCCGCGCGGGGGACAGGGGCAGTACCGGGGAGCTGTTTTTT.

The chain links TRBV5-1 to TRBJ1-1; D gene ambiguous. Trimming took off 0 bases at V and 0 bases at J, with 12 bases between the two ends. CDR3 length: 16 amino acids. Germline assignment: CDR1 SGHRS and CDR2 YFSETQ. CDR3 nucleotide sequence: TGCGCCAGCAGCTTGGACCCTAGCTCCATGAACACTGAAGCTTTCTTT. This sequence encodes CASSLDPSSMNTEAFF.

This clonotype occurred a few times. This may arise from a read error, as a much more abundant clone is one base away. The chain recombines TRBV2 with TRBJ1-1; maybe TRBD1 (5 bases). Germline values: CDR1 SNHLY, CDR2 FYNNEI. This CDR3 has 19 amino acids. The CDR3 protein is CPSSERFLRTIRMNTEAFF. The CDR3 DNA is TGTCCCAGCAGTGAAAGGTTTCTCAGGACAATCCGAATGAACACTGAAGCTTTCTTT.

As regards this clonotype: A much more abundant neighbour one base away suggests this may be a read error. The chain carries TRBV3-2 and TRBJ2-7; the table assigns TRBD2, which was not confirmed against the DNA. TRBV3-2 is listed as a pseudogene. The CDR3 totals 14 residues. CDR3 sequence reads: CASSQGAQEHEQYF. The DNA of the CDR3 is TGTGCCAGCAGCCAAGGGGCCCAGGAGCACGAGCAGTACTTC.

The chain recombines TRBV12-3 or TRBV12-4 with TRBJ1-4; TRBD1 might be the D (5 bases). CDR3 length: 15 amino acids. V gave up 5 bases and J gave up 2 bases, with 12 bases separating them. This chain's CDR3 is CASSPQGATNEKLFF. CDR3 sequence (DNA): TGTGCCAGCAGTCCCCAGGGAGCGACTAATGAAAAACTGTTTTTT.

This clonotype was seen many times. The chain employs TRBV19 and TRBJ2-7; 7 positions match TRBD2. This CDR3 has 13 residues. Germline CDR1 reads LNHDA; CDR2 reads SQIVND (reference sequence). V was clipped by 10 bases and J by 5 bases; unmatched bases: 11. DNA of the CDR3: TGTGCCACCGCGGGGGACCTGACTCACGAGCAGTACTTC. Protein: CATAGDLTHEQYF.

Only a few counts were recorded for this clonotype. CDR3 sequence (DNA): TGTGCCAGCAGTTCCGACCCTTCTGACAAAGCGAACACCGGGGAGCTGTTTTTT. This codes for CASSSDPSDKANTGELFF. The chain links TRBV28 to TRBJ2-2; no clear D. Trimming stripped 4 bases from V and 0 bases from J, with 18 bases between. The germline V gene has CDR1 MDHEN and CDR2 SYDVKM. CDR3 length: 18 amino acids.

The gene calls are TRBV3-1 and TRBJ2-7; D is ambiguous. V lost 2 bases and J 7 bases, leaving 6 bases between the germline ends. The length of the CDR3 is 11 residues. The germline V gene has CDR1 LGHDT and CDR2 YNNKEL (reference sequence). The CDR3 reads CASSQLGEQYF. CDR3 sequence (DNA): TGTGCCAGCAGCCAACTAGGAGAGCAGTACTTC.

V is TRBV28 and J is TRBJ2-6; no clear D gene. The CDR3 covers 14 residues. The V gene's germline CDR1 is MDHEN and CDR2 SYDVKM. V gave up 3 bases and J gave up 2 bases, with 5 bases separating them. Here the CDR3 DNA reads TGTGCCAGCAGTTTGCCCACTGGGGCCAACGTCCTGACTTTC. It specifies CASSLPTGANVLTF.

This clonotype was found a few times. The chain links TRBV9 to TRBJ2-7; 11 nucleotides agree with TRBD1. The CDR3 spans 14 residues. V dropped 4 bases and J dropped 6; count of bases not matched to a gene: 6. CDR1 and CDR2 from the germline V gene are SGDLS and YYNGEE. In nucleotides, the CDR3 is TGTGCCAGCAGCCCTCGGACAGGGGGCGGCGAGCAGTACTTC. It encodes CASSPRTGGGEQYF.

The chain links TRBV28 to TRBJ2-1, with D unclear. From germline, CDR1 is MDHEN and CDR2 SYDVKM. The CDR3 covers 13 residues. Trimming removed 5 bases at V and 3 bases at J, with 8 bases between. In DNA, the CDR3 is TGTGCCAGCAGTCCCCCAGACTACAATGAGCAGTTCTTC. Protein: CASSPPDYNEQFF.

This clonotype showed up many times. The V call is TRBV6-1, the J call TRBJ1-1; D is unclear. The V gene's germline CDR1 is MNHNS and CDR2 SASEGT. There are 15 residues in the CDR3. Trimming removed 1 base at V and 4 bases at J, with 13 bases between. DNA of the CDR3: TGTGCCAGCAGTGAAGAAATAGGGATCGTCACTGAAGCTTTCTTT. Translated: CASSEEIGIVTEAFF.

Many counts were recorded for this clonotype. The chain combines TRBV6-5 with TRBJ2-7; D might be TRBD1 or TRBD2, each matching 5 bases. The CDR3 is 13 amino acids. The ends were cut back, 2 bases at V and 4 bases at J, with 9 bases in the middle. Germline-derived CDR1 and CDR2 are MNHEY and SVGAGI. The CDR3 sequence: CASSYRDGYEQYF. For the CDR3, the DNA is TGTGCCAGCAGTTACCGGGACGGATACGAGCAGTACTTC.

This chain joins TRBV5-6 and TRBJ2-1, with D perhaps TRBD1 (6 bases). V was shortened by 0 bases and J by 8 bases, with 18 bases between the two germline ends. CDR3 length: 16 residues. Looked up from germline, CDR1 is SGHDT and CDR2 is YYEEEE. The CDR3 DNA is TGTGCCAGCAGCTTGGCCGTGCAGGGGCGCTGGTATGAGCAGTTCTTC. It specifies CASSLAVQGRWYEQFF.

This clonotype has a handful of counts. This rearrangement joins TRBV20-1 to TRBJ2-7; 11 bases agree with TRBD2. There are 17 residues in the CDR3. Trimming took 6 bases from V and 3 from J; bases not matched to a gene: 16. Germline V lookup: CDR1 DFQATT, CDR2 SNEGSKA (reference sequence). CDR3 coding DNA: TGCAGTGCCCTGGGGGGGACTAGCGGCCACGAGGGCTACGAGCAGTACTTC. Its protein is CSALGGTSGHEGYEQYF.